This T cell receptor (beta chain) was recovered during a study of blood T cells in healthy people across ages. This clonotype was recorded a few times. V was trimmed by 8 bases and J by 4 bases, leaving 17 bases between them. The germline V gene has CDR1 KGHDR and CDR2 SFDVKD. The CDR3 length is 14 residues. The use of a sample-barcoded 5' primer and a J-beta primer mix characterized a second PCR of roughly 7 to 11 cycles. TCRdb ran MiXCR on the 5' RACE reads and lists one entry per CDR3 protein. There are around 1,500,000 distinct CDR3 sequences in the sample; roughly 40% occur only once, and 7.9% lies in the top ten.

Sequenced: blood. The genes are TRBV24-1 and TRBJ2-7; D gene unclear. This TCR came from a woman in her late teens or twenties in good health. The CDR3 region is CATIPGQNPYEQYF. The CDR3 bases are TGTGCCACCATCCCCGGGCAAAATCCTTACGAGCAGTACTTC.